This T cell receptor beta chain is drawn from a study of T cell responses to AZD1222 COVID-19 vaccine. In germline, CDR1 is SGHNT, CDR2 YYREEE (reference sequence). This CDR3 contains 14 residues. The V end was cut by 2 bases, the J end by 0 bases, with 7 bases between. The repertoire was sequenced with immunoSEQ multiplex PCR; TCRdb's copy has only in-frame clones and lacks some. Altogether 190,000 or so clones are present, 90% to 95% being singletons, with the ten largest covering around 3%. This rearrangement joins TRBV5-4 to TRBJ2-3; D not certain. The sequence was collected from an adult who received the AZD1222 COVID-19 vaccine. The source was peripheral blood, collected 28 days after the second AZD1222 dose. The CDR3 DNA follows: TGTGCCAGCAGCTTAACGGTTAGCACAGATACGCAGTATTTT. Its protein product is CASSLTVSTDTQYF.